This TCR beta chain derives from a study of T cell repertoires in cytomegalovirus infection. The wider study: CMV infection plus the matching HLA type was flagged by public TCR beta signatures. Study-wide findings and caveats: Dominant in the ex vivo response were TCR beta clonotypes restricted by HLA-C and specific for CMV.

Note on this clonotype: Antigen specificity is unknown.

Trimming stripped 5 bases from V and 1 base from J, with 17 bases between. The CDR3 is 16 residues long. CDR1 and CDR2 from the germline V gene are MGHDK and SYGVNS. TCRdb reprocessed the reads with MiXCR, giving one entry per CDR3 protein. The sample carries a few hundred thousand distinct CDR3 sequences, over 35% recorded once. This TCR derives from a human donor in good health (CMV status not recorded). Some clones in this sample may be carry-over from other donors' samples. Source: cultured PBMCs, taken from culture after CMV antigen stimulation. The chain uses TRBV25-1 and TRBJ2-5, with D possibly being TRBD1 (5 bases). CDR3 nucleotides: TGTGCCAGCAGTACCACGGCAGGGTCCACCCAAGAGACCCAGTACTTC. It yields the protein CASSTTAGSTQETQYF. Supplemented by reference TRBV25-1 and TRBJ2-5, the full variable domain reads EADIYQTPRYLVIGTGKKITLECSQTMGHDKMYWYQQDPGMELHLIHYSYGVNSTEKGDLSSESTVSRIRTEHFPLTLESARPSHTSQYLCASSTTAGSTQETQYFGPGTRLLVL.